One and the same sample provided the 28 T cell receptor beta chains below, sequenced in a study of cytomegalovirus exposure and HLA in healthy donors (dated by TCRdb to 2016 to 2017). Library method: the immunoSEQ multiplex PCR assay. The multiplex PCR relied on a mix of 60 forward primers for TCR Vbeta segments and 13 reverse primers for TCR Jbeta segments. TCRdb re-hosts the immuneACCESS table, in-frame sequences only. Its copies lack some clones; in the studies checked, an unresolved V gene accounts for under half of them, and the cause for the rest is not known. Recorded for this sample are under 200,000 clones; 65% to 85% of them occurred a single time. The ten largest clones take up more than 2% of the sample. The specimen sequenced was PBMCs. Receptor source: a man between 60 and 75 years old in good health and CMV-seronegative.

The V gene is TRBV6-5, the J gene TRBJ1-5; TRBD1 matches 8 bases. This CDR3 has 15 amino acids. Germline V CDR1 and CDR2: MNHEY, SVGAGI. V trimming: 6 bases; J trimming: 4 bases; junction bases outside the gene matches: 8. CDR3 sequence (DNA): TGTGCCAGCAGGGCCGGGACAGGAGCAAATCAGCCCCAGCATTTT. Amino acids: CASRAGTGANQPQHF.

This chain links TRBV30 with TRBJ2-7, with 11 positions matching TRBD1. CDR1 and CDR2 from the germline V gene are GTSNPN and SVGIG (reference sequence). The junction had 3 bases not matched to a gene; V was cut back by 3 bases and J by 5 bases. The CDR3 covers 13 residues. As DNA, the CDR3 is TGTGCCTGGAGGGACAGGGGGCGCGACGAGCAGTACTTC. It translates to CAWRDRGRDEQYF.

This clone has just a few counts. J is TRBJ1-1 and V is TRBV30, with TRBD1 identical over 7 bases. The CDR3 totals 12 residues. J lost 9 bases, V lost 3 bases, and 7 bases had no gene match. Germline V gene lookup returns CDR1 GTSNPN and CDR2 SVGIG (reference sequence). The chain's CDR3 is CAWRPGTDKAFF. CDR3 DNA sequence: TGTGCCTGGAGACCCGGGACAGATAAAGCTTTCTTT. Full variable domain (outside the CDR3, taken from reference TRBV30 and TRBJ1-1): SQTIHQWPATLVQPVGSPLSLECTVEGTSNPNLYWYRQAAGRGLQLLFYSVGIGQISSEVPQNLSASRPQDRQFILSSKKLLLSDSGFYLCAWRPGTDKAFFGQGTRLTVV.

The V call is TRBV15, the J call TRBJ2-1, with D possibly matching TRBD2 (6 bases). Germline assignment: CDR1 LNHNV and CDR2 YYDKDF (reference sequence). V shed 1 base and J shed 5 bases, with 15 bases lying between them. The CDR3 is made up of 16 amino acids. The CDR3 DNA sequence: TGTGCCACCAGCAGAGTAACTAGCTGGGAGGACAATGAGCAGTTCTTC. Protein sequence: CATSRVTSWEDNEQFF.

The V gene is TRBV5-1, the J gene TRBJ2-7; D might be TRBD2 (7 bases). CDR3 length: 16 amino acids. V gave up 0 bases and J gave up 3 bases, with 16 bases separating them. Germline V CDR1 and CDR2: SGHRS, YFSETQ. This chain's CDR3 is CASSLESGGLSYEQYF. As DNA, the CDR3 is TGCGCCAGCAGCTTGGAGTCCGGGGGGCTTAGCTACGAGCAGTACTTC.

This clone is a singleton in its sample. J is TRBJ1-2 and V is TRBV5-6; 9 positions agree with TRBD1. The CDR3 is 14 amino acids. Trimming removed 4 bases from V and 6 bases from J; junction bases left unmatched: 7. Germline V gene lookup returns CDR1 SGHDT and CDR2 YYEEEE. Written as DNA, the CDR3 is TGTGCCAGCAGCCCAGGACAGGGGTTGCATGGCTACACCTTC. It specifies CASSPGQGLHGYTF. The full variable domain, in which reference TRBV5-6 and TRBJ1-2 provide the parts outside the CDR3, is DAGVTQSPTHLIKTRGQQVTLRCSPKSGHDTVSWYQQALGQGPQFIFQYYEEEERQRGNFPDRFSGHQFPNYSSELNVNALLLGDSALYLCASSPGQGLHGYTFGSGTRLTVV.

The table lists this clone with a few counts. This sequence joins TRBV6-5 and TRBJ2-5; 12 nucleotides match TRBD1. Germline V gene lookup returns CDR1 MNHEY and CDR2 SVGAGI. This CDR3 has 14 residues. V gave up 6 bases and J gave up 5 bases; unmatched junction bases: 4. CDR3 sequence (DNA): TGTGCCAGCAGGGAGGGACAGGGGGCCGAGACCCAGTACTTC. Its translation: CASREGQGAETQYF.

This chain links TRBV29-1 with TRBJ2-5; 8 nucleotides line up with TRBD1. The V segment lost 3 bases and the J segment 4 bases; nucleotides outside the gene matches: 7. The length of the CDR3 is 14 residues. Germline V gene sequence: CDR1 SQVTM, CDR2 ANQGSEA. The CDR3 DNA reads TGCAGCGTTGATGGGACAGGCCGGAGAGAGACCCAGTACTTC. Amino acids: CSVDGTGRRETQYF.

This clone was detected a few times. The chain joins TRBV6-1 to TRBJ1-4; TRBD1 aligns across 8 bases. Germline CDR1 and CDR2: MNHNS and SASEGT. With 2 bases clipped from V and 7 bases from J, the junction kept 6 bases outside the gene matches. The CDR3 spans 15 residues. In nucleotides, the CDR3 is TGTGCCAGCAGTGAACAGGGGGCTATGGGTGAAAAACTGTTTTTT. Its translation is CASSEQGAMGEKLFF.

Regarding this clone: The junction shows a germline mismatch at one end, possibly a read error. This chain connects TRBV7-9 to TRBJ2-7; D possibly corresponds to TRBD1 (5 bases). Per the germline V gene, CDR1 is SEHNR and CDR2 is FQNEAQ (reference sequence). This CDR3 is built from 14 residues. In DNA, the CDR3 is TGTTCCAGCAGCCTTACGACAGCTACCTACGAGCAGTACTTC. Residues: CSSSLTTATYEQYF.

The genes are TRBV7-9 and TRBJ2-7, with 8 bases aligning to TRBD2. V was clipped by 5 bases and J by 1 base; unmatched bases: 4. This CDR3 contains 14 residues. Germline loops: CDR1 SEHNR, CDR2 FQNEAQ (reference sequence). The CDR3 here is CASSMAGGSYEQYF. The CDR3 DNA is TGTGCCAGCAGCATGGCGGGAGGTTCCTACGAGCAGTACTTC.

The chain's CDR3 is CASSLARSTSGSYEQYF. The CDR3 coding sequence is TGTGCCAGCAGCTTAGCCCGTTCGACTAGCGGATCCTACGAGCAGTACTTC. The rearrangement links TRBV7-9 to TRBJ2-7, with TRBD2 identical over 9 bases. Per germline, CDR1 SEHNR and CDR2 FQNEAQ (reference sequence). V trimming: 0 bases; J trimming: 1 base; junction bases outside the gene matches: 7. The CDR3 is 17 residues long.

The chain recombines TRBV2 with TRBJ1-1; 9 bases align to TRBD1. With V trimmed by 6 bases and J by 0 bases, 2 bases remained unmatched. Germline lookup yields CDR1 SNHLY and CDR2 FYNNEI. CDR3 length equals 14 residues. The DNA of the CDR3 is TGTGCCAGCAGGGACAGGGGAATGAACACTGAAGCTTTCTTT. It yields the protein CASRDRGMNTEAFF.

The chain is built from TRBV10-1 and TRBJ2-5, with a possible D match to TRBD2 (5 bases). The tail of the sequence fits TRBJ2-7 better, so the J call may be wrong. In germline, CDR1 is WNHNN, CDR2 SYGVQD (reference sequence). This CDR3 spans 15 amino acids. This CDR3 is CASSAKYSDSYEQYF. DNA of the CDR3: TGCGCCAGCAGTGCGAAATATAGCGACTCCTACGAGCAGTACTTC.

CDR3 amino acids: CASSPTSDAKNIQYF. For the CDR3, the DNA is TGCGCCAGCAGCCCGACTAGCGACGCCAAAAACATTCAGTACTTC. V gene TRBV4-3 combines with J gene TRBJ2-4; 8 bases line up with TRBD2. V gave up 4 bases and J gave up 1 base; unmatched junction bases: 3. Germline assignment: CDR1 LGHNA and CDR2 YSLEER. CDR3 size: 15 residues.

The chain couples TRBV19 to TRBJ1-5; 8 positions match TRBD1. This CDR3 has 14 amino acids. V was pared by 5 bases and J by 7 bases, with 7 bases of the junction left unmatched. Germline CDR1 reads LNHDA; CDR2 reads SQIVND (reference sequence). The CDR3 loop reads CASSSTGEGQPQHF. Here the CDR3 DNA reads TGTGCCAGTAGTTCGACAGGGGAGGGCCAGCCCCAGCATTTT.

V gene TRBV7-9 combines with J gene TRBJ1-5; the D is unclear. Germline CDR1 SEHNR, CDR2 FQNEAQ (reference sequence). Deletions cut 1 base from V and 4 bases from J, with 8 bases between. The CDR3 consists of 14 residues. The CDR3 spells CASSLDRANQPQHF. The DNA for the CDR3 is TGTGCCAGCAGCTTAGACAGAGCTAATCAGCCCCAGCATTTT.

This CDR3 reads CASSPGLAGATGELFF. CDR3 DNA: TGTGCCAGCAGCCCTGGACTAGCGGGAGCGACCGGGGAGCTGTTTTTT. The V call is TRBV9, the J call TRBJ2-2, with 13 bases lining up with TRBD2. The germline V gene encodes CDR1 SGDLS and CDR2 YYNGEE. V dropped 4 bases and J dropped 5; count of bases not matched to a gene: 5. CDR3 length: 16 amino acids.

The chain employs TRBV7-2 and TRBJ2-7, with 13 nucleotides matching TRBD2. CDR1 and CDR2 (germline): SGHTA, FQGNSA. CDR3 length: 18 amino acids. The ends lost 4 bases at V and 4 bases at J; junction bases unmatched: 13. CDR3 coding DNA: TGTGCCAGCAGCTCCAAAACACGACTAGCGGGAGGTGGATACGAGCAGTACTTC. It is translated as CASSSKTRLAGGGYEQYF.

This chain uses TRBV18 with TRBJ2-1; D may be TRBD2 (5 bases). The CDR3 spans 14 residues. CDR1 KGHSH and CDR2 LQKENI come from the germline V gene. The V gene lost 1 base and the J gene lost 7 bases, with 11 bases spanning the gap. Here the CDR3 reads CASSPLLGGNEQFF. CDR3 DNA sequence: TGTGCCAGCTCACCACTACTCGGCGGGAATGAGCAGTTCTTC.

The chain's CDR3 is CAWTLFPSGGYNEQFF. CDR3 DNA sequence: TGTGCCTGGACCCTATTCCCTAGCGGGGGATACAATGAGCAGTTCTTC. The rearrangement uses TRBV30 and TRBJ2-1, with 10 bases aligning to TRBD2. Germline loops: CDR1 GTSNPN, CDR2 SVGIG (reference sequence). The CDR3 is 16 residues long. The ends lost 4 bases at V and 4 bases at J; junction bases unmatched: 10.

The rearrangement uses TRBV5-1 and TRBJ1-2; 10 bases map to TRBD1. J lost 4 bases, V lost 4 bases, and 7 bases had no gene match. Germline V gives CDR1 SGHRS, CDR2 YFSETQ. The CDR3 totals 15 residues. For the CDR3, the DNA is TGCGCCAGCAGCCCCGAGACAGGGGGCGTCTATGGCTACACCTTC. Translated, it gives CASSPETGGVYGYTF.

This chain connects TRBV27 to TRBJ2-3, with TRBD1 matching 7 bases. This CDR3 region has 16 residues. Per the germline V gene, CDR1 is MNHEY and CDR2 is SMNVEV (reference sequence). The V and J ends lost 0 bases and 0 bases, in that order; junction bases with no gene match: 3. CDR3 region: CASSLSGTVSTDTQYF. Here the CDR3 DNA reads TGTGCCAGCAGTTTATCAGGGACAGTTAGCACAGATACGCAGTATTTT.

The chain combines TRBV5-1 with TRBJ1-1; possible D gene TRBD1, 6 bases. V lost 3 bases to trimming and J lost 1 base, with 13 bases between them. This CDR3 region has 15 residues. Per the germline V gene, CDR1 is SGHRS and CDR2 is YFSETQ. For the CDR3, the DNA is TGCGCCAGCAGCTCGTCGACAGGCGCGAACACTGAAGCTTTCTTT. It codes for CASSSSTGANTEAFF.

This clone was found a few times. In DNA form, the CDR3 reads TGTGCCAGCAGTGAACGGGACTCCATGGCGGGGCTGTTTTTT. Translation: CASSERDSMAGLFF. The chain has TRBV6-1 and TRBJ2-2, with a possible D match to TRBD2 (6 bases). V was clipped by 2 bases and J by 13 bases, with 17 bases between them. The CDR3 has 14 residues. CDR1 is MNHNS, CDR2 SASEGT, per germline.

The chain couples TRBV6-6 to TRBJ2-1; 10 bases align to TRBD2. Germline-derived CDR1 and CDR2 are MNHNY and SVGAGI (reference sequence). This CDR3 has 12 amino acids. The V and J ends lost 6 bases and 12 bases, in that order; junction bases with no gene match: 5. The CDR3 reads CASRLRTSGQFF. The CDR3 nucleotides are TGTGCCAGCAGGCTTAGGACTAGCGGGCAGTTCTTC.

The chain links TRBV28 to TRBJ1-5; D perhaps matches TRBD1 (5 bases). The germline V gene encodes CDR1 MDHEN and CDR2 SYDVKM. Trimming cost V 5 bases and J 2 bases, with 13 bases left between them. The CDR3 has 15 amino acids. CDR3: CASSPQGWGNQPQHF. The CDR3 nucleotides are TGTGCCAGCAGTCCGCAGGGTTGGGGCAATCAGCCCCAGCATTTT.

The rearrangement joins TRBV2 to TRBJ1-5, with 8 bases aligning to TRBD1. This CDR3 has 16 amino acids. Unmatched junction bases numbered 6, after V lost 4 bases and J lost 1 base. Germline CDR1 SNHLY, CDR2 FYNNEI. The CDR3 nucleotides read TGTGCCAGCAGTGGGGGGGGACAGGCCAGCAATCAGCCCCAGCATTTT. The encoded protein is CASSGGGQASNQPQHF.